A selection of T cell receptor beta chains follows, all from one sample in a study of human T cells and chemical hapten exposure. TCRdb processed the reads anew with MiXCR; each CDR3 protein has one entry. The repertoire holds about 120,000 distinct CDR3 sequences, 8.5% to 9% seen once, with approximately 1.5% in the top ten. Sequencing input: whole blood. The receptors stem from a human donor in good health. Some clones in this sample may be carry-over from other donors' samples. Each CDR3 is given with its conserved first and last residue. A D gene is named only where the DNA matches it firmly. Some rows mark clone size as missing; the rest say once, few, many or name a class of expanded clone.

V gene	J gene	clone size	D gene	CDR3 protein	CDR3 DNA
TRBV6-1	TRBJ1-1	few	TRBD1	CASRVQGGRTEAFF	TGTGCCAGCAGAGTCCAGGGGGGCAGGACTGAAGCTTTCTTT
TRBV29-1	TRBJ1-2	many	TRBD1	CSVEPTGGIGYTF	TGCAGCGTTGAACCAACAGGGGGAATAGGCTACACCTTC
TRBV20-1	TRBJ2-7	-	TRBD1	CSAAIRDRGYEQYF	TGCAGTGCCGCCATCCGGGACAGGGGTTACGAGCAGTACTTC
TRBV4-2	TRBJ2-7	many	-	CASSQGQDSRTYEQYF	TGTGCCAGCAGCCAAGGTCAGGACAGCAGAACCTACGAGCAGTACTTC
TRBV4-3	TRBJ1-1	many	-	CASSQDDGGAGEAFF	TGCGCCAGCAGCCAGGATGACGGGGGGGCGGGTGAAGCTTTCTTT
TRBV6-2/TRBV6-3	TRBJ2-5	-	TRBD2	CASSLSGRTQETQYF	TGTGCCAGCAGCTTGAGCGGGAGGACCCAAGAGACCCAGTACTTC
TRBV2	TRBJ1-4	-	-	CASLEQGIREKLFF	TGTGCCAGCCTCGAACAGGGAATTCGAGAAAAACTGTTTTTT
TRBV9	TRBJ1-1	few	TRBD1	CASSVAKGASGDTEAFF	TGTGCCAGCAGCGTAGCAAAGGGGGCATCCGGGGACACTGAAGCTTTCTTT
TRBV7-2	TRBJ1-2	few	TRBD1	CASSLDGTARLLGYTF	TGTGCCAGCAGCTTAGACGGGACAGCGAGGTTGCTGGGCTACACCTTC
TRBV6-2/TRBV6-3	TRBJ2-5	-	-	CASSPNGRGQETQYF	TGTGCCAGCAGTCCCAACGGACGGGGACAAGAGACCCAGTACTTC
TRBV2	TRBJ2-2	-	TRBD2	CASTRTSGSFGTGELFF	TGTGCCAGCACAAGGACTAGCGGGAGTTTCGGCACCGGGGAGCTGTTTTTT
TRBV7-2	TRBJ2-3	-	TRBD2	CASSAPRGGGMSDTQYF	TGTGCCAGCAGCGCCCCCAGGGGCGGGGGGATGTCAGATACGCAGTATTTT
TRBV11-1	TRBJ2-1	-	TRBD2	CASSLERGGSSYNEQFF	TGTGCCAGCAGCTTGGAGCGGGGGGGGAGCTCCTACAATGAGCAGTTCTTC
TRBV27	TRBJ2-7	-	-	CASSLSPGHSYEQYF	TGTGCCAGCAGTTTATCCCCAGGGCATTCCTACGAGCAGTACTTC
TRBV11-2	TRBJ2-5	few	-	CASSLGGWNFQETQYF	TGTGCCAGCAGCTTAGGGGGATGGAACTTCCAAGAGACCCAGTACTTC
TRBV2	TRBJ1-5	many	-	CASSFGGGDQPQHF	TGTGCCAGCAGTTTTGGGGGGGGAGATCAGCCCCAGCATTTT
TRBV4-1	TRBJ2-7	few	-	CASSPRDTSYEQYF	TGCGCCAGCAGCCCCCGGGACACGTCCTACGAGCAGTACTTC
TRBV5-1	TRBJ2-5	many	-	CASSLGRGRSETQYF	TGCGCCAGCAGCTTGGGTAGGGGCCGATCGGAGACCCAGTACTTC
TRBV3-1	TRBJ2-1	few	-	CASSHLADPGNNEQFF	TGTGCCAGCAGCCACCTAGCAGATCCCGGCAACAATGAGCAGTTCTTC
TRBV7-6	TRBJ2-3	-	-	CASSLATDTDTQYF	TGTGCCAGCAGCTTAGCGACAGACACAGATACGCAGTATTTT
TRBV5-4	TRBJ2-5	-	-	CASSPHRKQETQYF	TGTGCCAGCAGCCCCCACAGAAAACAAGAGACCCAGTACTTC
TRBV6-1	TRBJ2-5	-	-	CASSAQARTPQETQYF	TGTGCCAGCAGTGCCCAAGCCAGGACTCCCCAAGAGACCCAGTACTTC
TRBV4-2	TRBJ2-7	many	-	CASSQGQSSYEQYF	TGTGCCAGCAGCCAAGGACAGAGCTCCTACGAGCAGTACTTC
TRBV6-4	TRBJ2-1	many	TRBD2	CASFQGAAGLAGCNEQFF	TGTGCCAGCTTTCAGGGGGCAGCGGGACTAGCGGGATGCAATGAGCAGTTCTTC
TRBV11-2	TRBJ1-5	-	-	CASSSRAEQPQHF	TGTGCCAGCAGCTCTAGGGCTGAACAGCCCCAGCATTTT
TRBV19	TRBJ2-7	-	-	CASSLNRGYEQYF	TGTGCCAGTAGCCTAAACCGCGGGTACGAGCAGTACTTC
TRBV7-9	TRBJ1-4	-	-	CASSLVPTGLNEKLFF	TGTGCCAGCAGCTTGGTACCGACAGGTCTTAATGAAAAACTGTTTTTT
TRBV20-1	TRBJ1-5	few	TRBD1	CSASFFPGQGSNQPQHF	TGCAGTGCTAGTTTTTTTCCGGGACAGGGAAGCAATCAGCCCCAGCATTTT
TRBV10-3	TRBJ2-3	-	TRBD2	CAIIAGDPTDTQYF	TGTGCCATCATTGCGGGGGACCCCACAGATACGCAGTATTTT
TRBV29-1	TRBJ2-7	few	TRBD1	CSTRTGEPYEQYF	TGCAGCACCCGGACAGGGGAACCCTACGAGCAGTACTTC
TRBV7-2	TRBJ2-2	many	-	CASSVAGNPNTGELFF	TGTGCCAGCAGCGTAGCTGGGAATCCGAACACCGGGGAGCTGTTTTTT
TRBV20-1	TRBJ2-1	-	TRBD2	CSARDPGTSGNEQFF	TGCAGTGCTAGAGATCCGGGGACTAGCGGCAATGAGCAGTTCTTC
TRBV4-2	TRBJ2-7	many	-	CASSQDRVSSYEQYF	TGTGCCAGCAGCCAAGACAGGGTCAGCTCCTACGAGCAGTACTTC
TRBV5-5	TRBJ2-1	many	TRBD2	CASSPAEAGAPYNEQFF	TGTGCCAGCAGCCCCGCAGAAGCGGGAGCCCCCTACAATGAGCAGTTCTTC
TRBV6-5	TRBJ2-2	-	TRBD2	CASSYRGGSGTGELFF	TGTGCCAGCAGTTACAGGGGCGGGAGTGGCACCGGGGAGCTGTTTTTT
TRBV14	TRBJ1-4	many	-	CASSTQDVRDEKLFF	TGTGCCAGCAGCACACAGGACGTGAGGGATGAAAAACTGTTTTTT
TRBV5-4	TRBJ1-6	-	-	CASSLGGNNSPLHF	TGTGCCAGCAGCTTGGGCGGAAATAATTCACCCCTCCACTTT
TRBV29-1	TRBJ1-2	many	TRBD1	CSVRNRGLDGYTF	TGCAGCGTGCGAAACAGGGGGCTCGATGGCTACACCTTC
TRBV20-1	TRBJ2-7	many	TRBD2	CSARREGGEQYF	TGCAGTGCTAGACGGGAGGGAGGCGAGCAGTACTTC
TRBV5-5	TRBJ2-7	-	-	CASRPPGDMFHEQYF	TGTGCCAGTCGTCCCCCGGGGGATATGTTCCACGAGCAGTACTTC
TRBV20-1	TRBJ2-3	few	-	CSARPPHDADTQYF	TGCAGTGCTAGGCCTCCCCACGATGCAGATACGCAGTATTTT
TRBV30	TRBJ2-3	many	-	CAWSVGADTQYF	TGTGCCTGGAGTGTGGGGGCAGATACGCAGTATTTT
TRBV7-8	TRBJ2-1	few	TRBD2	CASSLFREEAYNEQFF	TGTGCCAGCAGCTTATTCCGGGAGGAGGCCTACAATGAGCAGTTCTTC
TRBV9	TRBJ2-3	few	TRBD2	CASSEAGSTDTQYF	TGTGCCAGCAGCGAAGCGGGAAGTACAGATACGCAGTATTTT
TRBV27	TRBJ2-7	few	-	CASSLRPGYEQYF	TGTGCCAGCAGTTTAAGGCCCGGCTACGAGCAGTACTTC
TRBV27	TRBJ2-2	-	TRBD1	CASSWGDRGNTGELFF	TGTGCCAGCAGTTGGGGGGACAGGGGAAACACCGGGGAGCTGTTTTTT
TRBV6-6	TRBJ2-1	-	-	CASSPWTDNEQFF	TGTGCCAGCAGTCCGTGGACAGACAATGAGCAGTTCTTC
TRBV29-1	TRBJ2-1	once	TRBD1	CSVEGGRGQDRNEQFF	TGCAGCGTTGAAGGGGGCAGGGGGCAAGATCGAAATGAGCAGTTCTTC
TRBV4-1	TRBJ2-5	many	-	CASSLAPVGTQYF	TGCGCCAGCAGCCTGGCACCCGTGGGGACCCAGTACTTC
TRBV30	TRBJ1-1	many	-	CAWTARQNTEAFF	TGTGCCTGGACAGCACGGCAGAACACTGAAGCTTTCTTT
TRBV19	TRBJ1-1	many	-	CASSPIGFRQAFF	TGTGCCAGTAGCCCAATCGGGTTTCGGCAGGCTTTCTTT
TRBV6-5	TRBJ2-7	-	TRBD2	CASSSPGLAEPYEQYF	TGTGCCAGCAGTTCGCCGGGACTAGCAGAACCCTACGAGCAGTACTTC
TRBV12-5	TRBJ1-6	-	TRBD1	CASGLVRSLGQADNSPLHF	TGTGCTAGTGGTTTGGTACGCTCGCTGGGACAGGCTGATAATTCACCCCTCCACTTT
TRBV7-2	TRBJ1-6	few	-	CASSLNRERNSPLHF	TGTGCCAGCAGCTTAAACAGGGAGCGCAATTCACCCCTCCACTTT
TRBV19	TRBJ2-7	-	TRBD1	CASSIGTGTYEQYF	TGTGCCAGTAGTATCGGGACAGGGACCTACGAGCAGTACTTC
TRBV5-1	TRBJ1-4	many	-	CASSLWAGTSTNEKLFF	TGCGCCAGCAGCTTGTGGGCAGGGACTTCAACTAATGAAAAACTGTTTTTT
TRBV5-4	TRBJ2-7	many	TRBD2	CASSSSAGTYEQYF	TGTGCCAGCAGCTCCTCAGCGGGGACCTACGAGCAGTACTTC
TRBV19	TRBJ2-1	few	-	CASSLTGGGVNEQFF	TGTGCCAGTAGCCTCACAGGTGGAGGGGTCAATGAGCAGTTCTTC
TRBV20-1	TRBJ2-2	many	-	CSARGLSTGELFF	TGCAGTGCTAGAGGGCTCAGCACCGGGGAGCTGTTTTTT
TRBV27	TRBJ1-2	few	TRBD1	CASSWGQGGAGGYGYTF	TGTGCCAGCAGTTGGGGACAGGGCGGCGCCGGGGGCTATGGCTACACCTTC